The 5 T cell receptor beta chains in this list originate from one sample, sequenced in a study of identical twins. TCRdb redid the calling of the 5' RACE reads with MiXCR, one entry per CDR3 protein. The sample contains approximately 530,000 distinct CDR3 sequences, approximately 20% of which appear only once. The sample was also reused in another study, on yellow fever vaccine responses in identical twins.

The sample was CD4+ T cells sorted from blood. These receptors were obtained from a woman younger than 30 in good health.

This chain joins TRBV9 and TRBJ2-2; weak D call: TRBD1 (6 bases). The germline V gene encodes CDR1 SGDLS and CDR2 YYNGEE. V shed 2 bases and J shed 6 bases, with 11 bases lying between them. CDR3 length equals 14 residues. The CDR3 nucleotides are TGTGCCAGCAGCGTCAGGGGCGAATCCGGGGAGCTGTTTTTT. This codes for CASSVRGESGELFF.

The sample holds a few counts of this clonotype. The V gene is TRBV12-3 or TRBV12-4, the J gene TRBJ1-2; no reliable D call. The CDR3 covers 16 residues. Trimming pared 6 bases from V and 5 bases from J, leaving 22 bases between. CDR3 in amino acids: CASSPRAQQSGYGYTF. The CDR3 DNA is TGTGCCAGCAGCCCCCGGGCTCAACAAAGCGGGTATGGCTACACCTTC.

This clonotype came up many times. V and J are TRBV5-1 and TRBJ2-3; 13 nucleotides align to TRBD2. This CDR3 spans 16 amino acids. V shed 2 bases, J shed 2 bases, and the junction held 2 bases outside the gene matches. The germline CDR1 and CDR2 sequences are SGHRS and YFSETQ. The CDR3 coding sequence is TGCGCCAGCAGCTTCGGACTAGCGGGGGCCACAGATACGCAGTATTTT. This encodes CASSFGLAGATDTQYF.

V gene TRBV20-1 combines with J gene TRBJ2-1, with 11 nucleotides matching TRBD2. CDR1 and CDR2 (germline): DFQATT, SNEGSKA (reference sequence). The CDR3 runs to 15 residues. V trimming: 3 bases; J trimming: 6 bases; junction bases outside the gene matches: 7. The CDR3 reads CSARQLAGVGNEQFF. CDR3 coding DNA: TGCAGTGCTAGGCAACTAGCGGGAGTAGGCAATGAGCAGTTCTTC.

The chain employs TRBV5-1 and TRBJ2-5; D perhaps matches TRBD2 (6 bases). Trimming removed 1 base at V and 4 bases at J, with 8 bases between. CDR1 is SGHRS and CDR2 is YFSETQ in the germline V gene. The CDR3 has 13 amino acids. The CDR3 loop is CASSLLAPETQYF. Written as DNA, the CDR3 is TGCGCCAGCAGCTTGCTAGCGCCAGAGACCCAGTACTTC.